This T cell receptor (beta chain) was recorded in a study of T cell clonotyping in hematopoietic cell transplantation. Overall study: Pretransplant recipient samples were taken after cytoreduction.

Assay: immunoSEQ multiplex PCR; the TCRdb copy retains only in-frame clones and omits some. The sample includes approximately 26,000 clones, 84% of them seen just once. The time point denotes: recipient sample about 28 days before transplant, after cytoreduction. Germline V gene sequence: CDR1 SGHTS, CDR2 YDEGEE. This CDR3 is 13 amino acids long. Trimming shortened V by 2 bases and J by 1 base, and 3 bases separated the two germline ends. Worth noting for this clone: The antigen is unknown.

Whole-study findings and limits: Recipient TCR diversity dropped after transplant; expanded clonotypes rose from day 30 to 180. At the given depth, recipient repertoires were over 95% de novo clonotypes. Broader posttransplant TCR repertoire diversity was predicted by graft donor and pretransplant recipient Inverse Simpson Index values.

This material consisted of peripheral blood mononuclear cells, taken before stem cell transplant. The TCR was taken from a woman between 55 and 75 years old with acute myeloid leukemia. Some clones in this sample may be carry-over from other donors' samples. This rearrangement joins TRBV5-8 to TRBJ2-2; D is ambiguous. CDR3 region: CASSFWNTGELFF. Written as DNA, the CDR3 is TGTGCCAGCAGCTTTTGGAACACCGGGGAGCTGTTTTTT.